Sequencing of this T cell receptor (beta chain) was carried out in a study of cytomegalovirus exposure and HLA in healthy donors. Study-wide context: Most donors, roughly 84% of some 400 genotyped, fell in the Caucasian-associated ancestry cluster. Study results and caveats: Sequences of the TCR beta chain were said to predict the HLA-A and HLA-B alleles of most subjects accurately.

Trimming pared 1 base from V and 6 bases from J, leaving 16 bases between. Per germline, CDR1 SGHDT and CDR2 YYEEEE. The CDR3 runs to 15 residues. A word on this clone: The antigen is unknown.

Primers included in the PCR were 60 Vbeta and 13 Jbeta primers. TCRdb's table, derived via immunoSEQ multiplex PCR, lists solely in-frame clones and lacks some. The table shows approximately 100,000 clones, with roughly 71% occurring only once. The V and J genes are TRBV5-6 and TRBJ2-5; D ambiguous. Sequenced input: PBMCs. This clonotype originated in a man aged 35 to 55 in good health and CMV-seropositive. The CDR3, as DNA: TGTGCCAGCAGCTTGTATGACAACAGTGGGCAGACCCAGTACTTC. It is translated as CASSLYDNSGQTQYF. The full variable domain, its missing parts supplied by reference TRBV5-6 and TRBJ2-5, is DAGVTQSPTHLIKTRGQQVTLRCSPKSGHDTVSWYQQALGQGPQFIFQYYEEEERQRGNFPDRFSGHQFPNYSSELNVNALLLGDSALYLCASSLYDNSGQTQYFGPGTRLLVL.